These 7 T cell receptor beta chains came from one sample sequenced in a study of Ad26.COV2.S vaccination and SARS-CoV-2 variants. The data were produced by immunoSEQ multiplex PCR, yet TCRdb's version contains in-frame clones alone and is incomplete. Altogether around 340,000 clones are present, approximately 90% being singletons, with the ten largest covering around 6.4%. Treatment specified: 15 to 20 received Ad26.COV2.S at low or high dose, single or two shots; 5 received placebo; per-sample allocation not given. Samples came from day 63 after the first vaccine or placebo injection. Material: peripheral blood, obtained in a trial of Ad26.COV2.S vaccine versus placebo. Every receptor here comes from a person aged 18 to 65 who received the Ad26.COV2.S COVID-19 vaccine or a placebo.

This sequence joins TRBV2 and TRBJ1-4; the D is unclear. Looked up from germline, CDR1 is SNHLY and CDR2 is FYNNEI. V gave up 3 bases and J gave up 6 bases, with 2 bases separating them. The CDR3 contains 11 residues. This CDR3 reads CASSDDEKLFF. CDR3 in DNA: TGTGCCAGCAGTGACGATGAAAAACTGTTTTTT.

The chain is built from TRBV5-1 and TRBJ2-7; D unclear. Trimming took off 4 bases at V and 4 bases at J, with 18 bases between the two ends. The CDR3 is 15 amino acids. Germline V CDR1 and CDR2: SGHRS, YFSETQ. This chain's CDR3 is CASSQARVGWYEQYF. CDR3 in DNA: TGCGCCAGCAGCCAAGCCCGAGTCGGTTGGTACGAGCAGTACTTC.

The chain couples TRBV19 to TRBJ2-1; TRBD2 is a possible D gene (5 bases). V was trimmed by 5 bases and J by 6 bases, leaving 23 bases between them. The germline CDR1 and CDR2 sequences are LNHDA and SQIVND (reference sequence). The CDR3 runs to 17 residues. CDR3 loop: CASSPALAEINVNEQFF. The CDR3 coding sequence is TGTGCCAGTAGTCCCGCCCTAGCCGAAATTAATGTCAATGAGCAGTTCTTC. The variable domain in full, with the rest retrieved from reference TRBV19 and TRBJ2-1, is DGGITQSPKYLFRKEGQNVTLSCEQNLNHDAMYWYRQDPGQGLRLIYYSQIVNDFQKGDIAEGYSVSREKKESFPLTVTSAQKNPTAFYLCASSPALAEINVNEQFFGPGTRLTVL.

The chain has TRBV5-4 and TRBJ2-1; D may be TRBD1 or TRBD2 (5 bases each). V lost 4 bases and J 4 bases, leaving 15 bases between the germline ends. Germline assignment: CDR1 SGHNT and CDR2 YYREEE (reference sequence). CDR3 length equals 15 residues. The CDR3 nucleotides are TGTGCCAGCAGCCCGCCTCGGGACGATTACAATGAGCAGTTCTTC. This gives the protein CASSPPRDDYNEQFF.

This chain connects TRBV7-8 to TRBJ1-5; D gene uncertain. The germline V gene encodes CDR1 SGHVS and CDR2 FQNEAQ. With 5 bases removed from V and 9 bases from J, the gap between germline ends came to 8 bases. The CDR3 contains 11 residues. The CDR3 sequence: CASSLVGPQHF. Written as DNA, the CDR3 is TGTGCCAGCAGCCTGGTGGGGCCCCAGCATTTT. The complete variable domain, with remaining parts taken from reference TRBV7-8 and TRBJ1-5, reads GAGVSQSPRYKVAKRGQDVALRCDPISGHVSLFWYQQALGQGPEFLTYFQNEAQLDKSGLPSDRFFAERPEGSVSTLKIQRTQQEDSAVYLCASSLVGPQHFGDGTRLSIL.

The rearrangement joins TRBV11-2 to TRBJ2-7; a weak D match, TRBD1 (6 bases). Trimming removed 5 bases at V and 0 bases at J, with 11 bases between. The CDR3 extends over 14 amino acids. Per the germline V gene, CDR1 is SGHAT and CDR2 is FQNNGV. CDR3 region: CASSPYRASYEQYF. The CDR3 DNA reads TGTGCCAGCAGCCCATACAGGGCCTCCTACGAGCAGTACTTC.

The gene calls are TRBV15 and TRBJ1-1, with D hard to call. The CDR3 covers 15 residues. CDR1 LNHNV and CDR2 YYDKDF come from the germline V gene (reference sequence). The V gene lost 3 bases and the J gene lost 0 bases, with 11 bases spanning the gap. CDR3 loop: CATSSLEELNTEAFF. The CDR3 DNA follows: TGTGCCACCAGCAGTCTGGAGGAGCTGAACACTGAAGCTTTCTTT. The whole variable domain, remainder taken from reference TRBV15 and TRBJ1-1, is DAMVIQNPRYQVTQFGKPVTLSCSQTLNHNVMYWYQQKSSQAPKLLFHYYDKDFNNEADTPDNFQSRRPNTSFCFLDIRSPGLGDTAMYLCATSSLEELNTEAFFGQGTRLTVV.